Shown below are 32 T cell receptor beta chains from a single sample sequenced in a study of blood T cell repertoires in COVID-19. Assay used: immunoSEQ multiplex PCR; TCRdb lists only in-frame clones, some missing. There are about 130,000 clones in the sample; around 83% occur only once, and over 15% lies in the top ten. Input material: peripheral blood. The receptors were gathered from a woman between 50 and 59 years old with acute or convalescent COVID-19.

V is TRBV4-2 and J is TRBJ2-3; D perhaps matches TRBD2 (7 bases). The germline gives CDR1 LGHNA, CDR2 YNFKEQ. The V and J ends lost 4 bases and 2 bases respectively, with 19 bases between them. The CDR3 covers 17 residues. This CDR3 is CASSPWQWAGATDTQYF. The DNA for the CDR3 is TGTGCCAGCAGCCCGTGGCAGTGGGCGGGGGCCACAGATACGCAGTATTTT.

Only one count was recorded for this clone. The rearrangement links TRBV10-3 to TRBJ1-6; TRBD1 aligns across 8 bases. Germline loops: CDR1 ENHRY, CDR2 SYGVKD. CDR3 length: 17 residues. Unmatched junction bases numbered 14, after V lost 3 bases and J lost 10 bases. CDR3 loop: CAISDPTDRAGESPLHF. In DNA, the CDR3 is TGTGCCATCAGTGACCCCACGGACAGGGCTGGGGAGTCACCCCTCCACTTT.

In its sample, this clone was seen once. The chain has TRBV5-1 and TRBJ1-1; 7 bases are a match to TRBD1. The CDR3 loop spans 14 amino acids. CDR1 and CDR2 (germline): SGHRS, YFSETQ. The V segment lost 1 base and the J segment 6 bases; nucleotides outside the gene matches: 6. Here the CDR3 reads CASSLLGDRSEAFF. CDR3 sequence (DNA): TGCGCCAGCAGCTTGTTGGGGGACAGATCTGAAGCTTTCTTT.

This rearrangement joins TRBV18 to TRBJ1-2; no clear D. Trimming shortened V by 0 bases and J by 5 bases, and 10 bases separated the two germline ends. CDR1 is KGHSH and CDR2 is LQKENI in the germline V gene. The CDR3 has 14 residues. CDR3 DNA sequence: TGTGCCAGCTCACCACCTGGCAATCCGTATGGCTACACCTTC. Amino acids: CASSPPGNPYGYTF. Together with reference TRBV18 and TRBJ1-2, the CDR3 gives the full variable domain: NAGVMQNPRHLVRRRGQEARLRCSPMKGHSHVYWYRQLPEEGLKFMVYLQKENIIDESGMPKERFSAEFPKEGPSILRIQQVVRGDSAAYFCASSPPGNPYGYTFGSGTRLTVV.

The J gene is TRBJ1-5, the V gene TRBV27; unclear D gene. V was pared by 8 bases and J by 0 bases, with 11 bases between. Germline V CDR1 and CDR2: MNHEY, SMNVEV (reference sequence). The CDR3 loop spans 14 amino acids. CDR3: CASGGDYSNQPQHF. CDR3 nucleotides: TGTGCCAGCGGCGGGGATTATAGCAATCAGCCCCAGCATTTT.

This chain joins TRBV29-1 and TRBJ2-3; 10 bases line up with TRBD1. Per the germline V gene, CDR1 is SQVTM and CDR2 is ANQGSEA. V trimming: 6 bases; J trimming: 3 bases; junction bases outside the gene matches: 3. This CDR3 comprises 13 residues. As DNA, the CDR3 is TGCAGCGTCCCGGGACAGGGGACAGATACGCAGTATTTT. Protein: CSVPGQGTDTQYF.

The rearrangement links TRBV7-9 to TRBJ1-1; D is unresolved. CDR1 is SEHNR and CDR2 is FQNEAQ in the germline V gene (reference sequence). V lost 2 bases, J lost 0 bases, and 19 bases lay in between. The CDR3 loop spans 18 amino acids. CDR3: CASSLYVLAELMNTEAFF. The CDR3 DNA reads TGTGCCAGCAGCTTATATGTCCTGGCGGAACTCATGAACACTGAAGCTTTCTTT.

The V gene is TRBV6-5, the J gene TRBJ1-6; 7 bases match TRBD1. V was pared by 4 bases and J by 5 bases, with 5 bases of the junction left unmatched. CDR3 length: 15 amino acids. CDR1 is MNHEY, CDR2 SVGAGI, per germline. CDR3 DNA sequence: TGTGCCAGCAGTTTCCAGGACAGGAATAATTCACCCCTCCACTTT. It codes for CASSFQDRNNSPLHF.

This clone was picked up a small number of times. This chain joins TRBV20-1 and TRBJ2-1; no reliable D call. Looked up from germline, CDR1 is DFQATT and CDR2 is SNEGSKA (reference sequence). This CDR3 region has 11 residues. V lost 4 bases to trimming and J lost 6 bases, with 7 bases between them. CDR3 sequence reads: CSAILRNEQFF. In DNA, the CDR3 is TGCAGTGCTATCCTTCGCAATGAGCAGTTCTTC.

The V call is TRBV5-6, the J call TRBJ1-2; D gene ambiguous. Trimming removed 6 bases at V and 8 bases at J, with 17 bases between. Germline-derived CDR1 and CDR2 are SGHDT and YYEEEE. There are 13 residues in the CDR3. In nucleotides, the CDR3 is TGTGCCAGCACTCGGGGAGGGTCGAGCGGCTACACCTTC. Amino acid sequence: CASTRGGSSGYTF. The entire variable domain, with the rest obtained from reference TRBV5-6 and TRBJ1-2, is as follows: DAGVTQSPTHLIKTRGQQVTLRCSPKSGHDTVSWYQQALGQGPQFIFQYYEEEERQRGNFPDRFSGHQFPNYSSELNVNALLLGDSALYLCASTRGGSSGYTFGSGTRLTVV.

This clone appeared once. The chain carries TRBV19 and TRBJ1-5; TRBD1 matches at 7 bases. Trimming took 5 bases from V and 0 from J; bases not matched to a gene: 7. CDR1 and CDR2 (germline): LNHDA, SQIVND (reference sequence). The CDR3 covers 16 residues. In DNA, the CDR3 is TGTGCCAGTAGTCTAGGACAGGCCTTTAGCAATCAGCCCCAGCATTTT. Encoded protein: CASSLGQAFSNQPQHF.

The V call is TRBV11-2, the J call TRBJ2-7, with 11 bases that match TRBD2. The J segment lost 2 bases and the V segment lost 3 bases, leaving 6 bases of the junction unmatched. The CDR3 has 16 residues. In germline, CDR1 is SGHAT, CDR2 FQNNGV. The CDR3 loop is CASSFTSGGQTYEQYF. As DNA, the CDR3 is TGTGCCAGCAGCTTCACTAGCGGGGGCCAGACCTACGAGCAGTACTTC. The variable domain in full, with the rest retrieved from reference TRBV11-2 and TRBJ2-7, is EAGVAQSPRYKIIEKRQSVAFWCNPISGHATLYWYQQILGQGPKLLIQFQNNGVVDDSQLPKDRFSAERLKGVDSTLKIQPAKLEDSAVYLCASSFTSGGQTYEQYFGPGTRLTVT.

This sequence joins TRBV5-1 and TRBJ1-4; 12 bases fit TRBD1. CDR3 length: 17 amino acids. The germline V gene has CDR1 SGHRS and CDR2 YFSETQ. J gave up 8 bases and V 2 bases, and 10 bases lay outside the gene matches. The CDR3 region has the DNA TGCGCCAGCAGCTTCTACTCGGGACAGGGGGCGCGAGAAAAACTGTTTTTT. Its translation is CASSFYSGQGAREKLFF.

This clone was detected only a few times. The V call is TRBV11-2, the J call TRBJ2-2, with D tentatively TRBD1 (6 bases). Per germline, CDR1 SGHAT and CDR2 FQNNGV. This CDR3 has 15 amino acids. Trimming pared 5 bases from V and 6 bases from J, leaving 16 bases between. The CDR3 coding sequence is TGTGCCAGCAGCATTGGACCAGGGGTCCCCGGGGAGCTGTTTTTT. Translation: CASSIGPGVPGELFF.

V usage is TRBV23-1 and J usage is TRBJ1-2; D is perhaps TRBD1 (5 bases). TRBV23-1 is labeled an ORF, and its function is uncertain. The CDR3 runs 16 residues. Trimming took 0 bases from V and 5 from J, leaving 16 bases between them. CDR3 in amino acids: CASSQSWGRAEYGYTF. In nucleotides, the CDR3 is TGCGCCAGCAGTCAATCGTGGGGCAGGGCAGAGTATGGCTACACCTTC.

This chain connects TRBV19 to TRBJ1-5; TRBD1 might be the D (5 bases). The CDR3 contains 15 residues. The V and J ends lost 4 bases and 2 bases respectively, with 12 bases between them. Germline V CDR1 and CDR2: LNHDA, SQIVND (reference sequence). The DNA for the CDR3 is TGTGCCAGTAGTACAGGGTTTCGGGGCAATCAGCCCCAGCATTTT. It translates to CASSTGFRGNQPQHF.

This chain connects TRBV2 to TRBJ1-5, with D possibly being TRBD1 (5 bases). Trimming took 8 bases from V and 3 from J, leaving 11 bases between them. CDR3 length: 13 residues. Germline V lookup: CDR1 SNHLY, CDR2 FYNNEI. The chain's CDR3 is CASVEGLNQPQHF. The DNA for the CDR3 is TGTGCCAGCGTCGAGGGACTCAATCAGCCCCAGCATTTT.

The chain carries TRBV9 and TRBJ2-7, with TRBD2 identical over 10 bases. Germline assignment: CDR1 SGDLS and CDR2 YYNGEE. This CDR3 is built from 14 residues. The trim removed 4 bases at V and 2 bases at J, leaving 3 bases unmatched. For the CDR3, the DNA is TGTGCCAGCAGCACCGGGACTAGCGCCTACGAGCAGTACTTC. Its translation is CASSTGTSAYEQYF.

Here the CDR3 reads CASSPDRGLTEAFF. In DNA form, the CDR3 reads TGCGCCAGCAGCCCGGACAGGGGGCTTACTGAAGCTTTCTTT. The V call is TRBV10-2, the J call TRBJ1-1, with 11 positions matching TRBD1. From germline, CDR1 is WSHSY and CDR2 SAAADI. J lost 5 bases, V lost 6 bases, and 5 bases had no gene match. This CDR3 spans 14 amino acids.

This clone was seen more than once but under ten times. V is TRBV29-1 and J is TRBJ1-2; TRBD1 aligns across 7 bases. J was trimmed by 7 bases and V by 3 bases; bases with no gene match: 14. Germline CDR1 reads SQVTM; CDR2 reads ANQGSEA. The CDR3 has 15 residues. The CDR3, as DNA: TGCAGCGTTGACGGGACAGTCGGTCCCTTGGGTGGCTACACCTTC. This encodes CSVDGTVGPLGGYTF.

The rearrangement joins TRBV6-6 to TRBJ2-7; D may be TRBD1 (7 bases). Germline assignment: CDR1 MNHNY and CDR2 SVGAGI (reference sequence). Between the trimmed V and J ends, which lost 7 bases and 0 bases, there was a span of 16 bases. The CDR3 is made up of 15 amino acids. CDR3 nucleotide sequence: TGTGCCAGCACAGCGACAGGGAGGTTCTCCTACGAGCAGTACTTC. Translation: CASTATGRFSYEQYF.

J is TRBJ1-4 and V is TRBV6-1; 7 bases map to TRBD1. In germline, CDR1 is MNHNS, CDR2 SASEGT. The junction had 7 bases not matched to a gene; V was cut back by 2 bases and J by 7 bases. This CDR3 region has 15 residues. The CDR3 sequence is CASSEYLGGGEKLFF. DNA of the CDR3: TGTGCCAGCAGTGAATATCTAGGGGGCGGTGAAAAACTGTTTTTT.

The V call is TRBV5-1, the J call TRBJ2-1; TRBD1 matches at 9 bases. CDR3 size: 13 residues. Germline CDR1 is SGHRS and CDR2 is YFSETQ. V dropped 2 bases and J dropped 7; count of bases not matched to a gene: 1. The CDR3, as DNA: TGCGCCAGCAGCTTAGGACAGGGGAATGAGCAGTTCTTC. It specifies CASSLGQGNEQFF.

The V call is TRBV13, the J call TRBJ2-7, with D tentatively TRBD2 (5 bases). Trimming cost V 3 bases and J 3 bases, with 9 bases left between them. The CDR3 runs 13 residues. The germline gives CDR1 PRHDT, CDR2 FYEKMQ (reference sequence). This chain's CDR3 is CASSLRVSYEQYF. CDR3 coding DNA: TGTGCCAGCAGCTTGCGGGTGAGCTACGAGCAGTACTTC.

J is TRBJ2-1 and V is TRBV18; D is possibly TRBD1 (6 bases). Germline V gives CDR1 KGHSH, CDR2 LQKENI. Deletions cut 4 bases from V and 0 bases from J, with 10 bases between. This CDR3 is 15 amino acids long. CDR3 in DNA: TGTGCCAGCTCACTCGGACAGTCCTCCTACAATGAGCAGTTCTTC. Protein sequence: CASSLGQSSYNEQFF.

The chain carries TRBV27 and TRBJ2-3; 16 bases match TRBD2. The CDR3 spans 19 residues. Germline CDR1 is MNHEY and CDR2 is SMNVEV (reference sequence). J was trimmed by 6 bases and V by 3 bases; bases with no gene match: 12. CDR3 in amino acids: CASSFGPLGLAGGRDTQYF. CDR3 DNA: TGTGCCAGCAGTTTTGGACCCTTGGGACTAGCGGGGGGGCGGGATACGCAGTATTTT.

The chain recombines TRBV6-5 with TRBJ2-6; D remains unclear. In germline, CDR1 is MNHEY, CDR2 SVGAGI. The CDR3 spans 13 residues. Trimming stripped 6 bases from V and 3 bases from J, with 6 bases between. This chain's CDR3 is CASSPYGANVLTF. In nucleotides, the CDR3 is TGTGCCAGCAGCCCCTATGGGGCCAACGTCCTGACTTTC.

The rearrangement joins TRBV10-3 to TRBJ2-2, with 9 bases aligning to TRBD2. The trim removed 4 bases at V and 4 bases at J, leaving 1 base unmatched. The CDR3 is 14 amino acids. Germline assignment: CDR1 ENHRY and CDR2 SYGVKD. CDR3 DNA sequence: TGTGCCATCAGTGGCGGGGGGGCCACCGGGGAGCTGTTTTTT. Translation: CAISGGGATGELFF.

V usage is TRBV5-6 and J usage is TRBJ1-2, with a possible D match to TRBD1 (5 bases). The germline V gene has CDR1 SGHDT and CDR2 YYEEEE. Trimming removed 3 bases from V and 6 bases from J, with 15 bases in between. The CDR3 totals 14 residues. CDR3 coding DNA: TGTGCCAGCAGCTACGGGACTCCCATCCATGGCTACACCTTC. This sequence encodes CASSYGTPIHGYTF.

A single count supports this clone. V is TRBV12-3 or TRBV12-4 and J is TRBJ2-2; tentatively, D is TRBD2 (7 bases). The length of the CDR3 is 13 residues. Trimming stripped 4 bases from V and 7 bases from J, with 10 bases between. CDR3 nucleotides: TGTGCCAGCAGTTCAGCGGGACACGGGGAGCTGTTTTTT. It specifies CASSSAGHGELFF.

The rearrangement uses TRBV10-1 and TRBJ2-3; 8 bases match TRBD2. CDR3 length equals 15 residues. The V and J ends lost 3 bases and 4 bases, in that order; junction bases with no gene match: 6. In germline, CDR1 is WNHNN, CDR2 SYGVQD (reference sequence). The CDR3 here is CASSDTGGASDTQYF. The CDR3 region has the DNA TGCGCCAGCAGTGATACGGGGGGGGCCTCAGATACGCAGTATTTT.

The chain joins TRBV4-2 to TRBJ1-6, with TRBD1 identical over 8 bases. Losses at the gene ends were 6 bases for V and 5 bases for J; bases not matched to a gene: 0. This CDR3 has 13 residues. The germline V gene encodes CDR1 LGHNA and CDR2 YNFKEQ. Here the CDR3 DNA reads TGTGCCAGCAGGGGACAGGATAATTCACCCCTCCACTTT. Its translation: CASRGQDNSPLHF.